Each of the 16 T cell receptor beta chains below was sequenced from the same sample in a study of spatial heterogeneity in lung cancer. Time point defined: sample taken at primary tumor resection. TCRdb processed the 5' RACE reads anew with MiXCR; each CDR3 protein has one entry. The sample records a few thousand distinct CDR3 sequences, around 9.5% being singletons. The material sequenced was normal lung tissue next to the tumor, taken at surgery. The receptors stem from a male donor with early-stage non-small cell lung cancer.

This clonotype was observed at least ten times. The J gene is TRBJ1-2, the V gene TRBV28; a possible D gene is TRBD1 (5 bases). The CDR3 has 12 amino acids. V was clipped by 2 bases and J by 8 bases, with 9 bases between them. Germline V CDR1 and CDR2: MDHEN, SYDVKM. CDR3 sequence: CASSLPRGGYTF. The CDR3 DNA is TGTGCCAGCAGTTTACCGCGGGGGGGCTACACCTTC.

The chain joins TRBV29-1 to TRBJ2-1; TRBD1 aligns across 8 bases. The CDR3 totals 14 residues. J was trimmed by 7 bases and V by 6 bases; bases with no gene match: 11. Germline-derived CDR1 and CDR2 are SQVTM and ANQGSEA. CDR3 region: CSVLRQGQFNEQFF. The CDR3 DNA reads TGCAGCGTACTAAGACAGGGGCAATTTAATGAGCAGTTCTTC.

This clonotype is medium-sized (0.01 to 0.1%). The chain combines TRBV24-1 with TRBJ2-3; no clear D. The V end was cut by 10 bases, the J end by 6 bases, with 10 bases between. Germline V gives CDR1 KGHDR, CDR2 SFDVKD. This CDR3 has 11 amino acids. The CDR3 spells CATELGDTQYF. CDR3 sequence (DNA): TGTGCCACGGAACTGGGGGATACGCAGTATTTT.

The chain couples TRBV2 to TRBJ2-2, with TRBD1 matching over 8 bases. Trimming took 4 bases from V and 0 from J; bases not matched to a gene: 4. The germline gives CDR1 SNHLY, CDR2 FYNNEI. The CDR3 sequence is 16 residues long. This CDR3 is CASSVGQGPNTGELFF. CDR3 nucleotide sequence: TGTGCCAGCAGTGTTGGACAGGGTCCGAACACCGGGGAGCTGTTTTTT.

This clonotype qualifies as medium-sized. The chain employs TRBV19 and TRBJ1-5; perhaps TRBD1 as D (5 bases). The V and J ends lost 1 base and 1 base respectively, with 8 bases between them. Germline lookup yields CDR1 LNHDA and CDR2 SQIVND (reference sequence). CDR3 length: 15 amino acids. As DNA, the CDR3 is TGTGCCAGTAGTATAGGGGGGAGAAGCAATCAGCCCCAGCATTTT. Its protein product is CASSIGGRSNQPQHF.

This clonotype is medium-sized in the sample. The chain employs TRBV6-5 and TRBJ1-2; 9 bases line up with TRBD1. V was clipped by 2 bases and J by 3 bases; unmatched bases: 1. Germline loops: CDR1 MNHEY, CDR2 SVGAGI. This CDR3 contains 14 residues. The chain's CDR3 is CASSYGTGYYGYTF. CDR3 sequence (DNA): TGTGCCAGCAGTTACGGGACAGGGTACTATGGCTACACCTTC.

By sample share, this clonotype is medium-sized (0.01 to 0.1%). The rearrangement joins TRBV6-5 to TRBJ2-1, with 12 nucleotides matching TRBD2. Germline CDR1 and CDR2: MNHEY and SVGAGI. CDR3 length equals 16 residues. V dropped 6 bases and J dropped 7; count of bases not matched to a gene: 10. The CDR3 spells CASSYRLAGEGNEQFF. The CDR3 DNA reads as TGTGCCAGCAGCTATAGACTAGCGGGGGAAGGGAATGAGCAGTTCTTC.

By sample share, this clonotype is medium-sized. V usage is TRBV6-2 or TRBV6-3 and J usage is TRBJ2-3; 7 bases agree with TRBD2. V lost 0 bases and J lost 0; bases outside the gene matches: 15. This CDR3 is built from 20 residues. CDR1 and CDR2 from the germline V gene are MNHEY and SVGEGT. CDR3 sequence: CASSYSTSLIAGLSTDTQYF. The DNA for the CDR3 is TGTGCCAGCAGTTACTCGACGTCGTTGATAGCGGGCCTTAGCACAGATACGCAGTATTTT.

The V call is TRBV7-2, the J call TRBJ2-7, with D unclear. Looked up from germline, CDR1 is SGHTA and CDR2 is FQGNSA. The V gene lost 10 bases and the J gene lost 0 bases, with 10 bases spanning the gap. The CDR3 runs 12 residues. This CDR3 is CATGKSSYEQYF. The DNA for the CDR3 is TGTGCCACCGGTAAATCCTCCTACGAGCAGTACTTC.

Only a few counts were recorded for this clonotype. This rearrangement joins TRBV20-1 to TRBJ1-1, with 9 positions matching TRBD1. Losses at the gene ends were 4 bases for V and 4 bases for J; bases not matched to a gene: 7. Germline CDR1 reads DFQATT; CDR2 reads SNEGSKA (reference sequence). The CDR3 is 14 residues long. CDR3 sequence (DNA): TGCAGTGCTAAGGCGCTGACAGGGGGCACTGAAGCTTTCTTT. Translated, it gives CSAKALTGGTEAFF.

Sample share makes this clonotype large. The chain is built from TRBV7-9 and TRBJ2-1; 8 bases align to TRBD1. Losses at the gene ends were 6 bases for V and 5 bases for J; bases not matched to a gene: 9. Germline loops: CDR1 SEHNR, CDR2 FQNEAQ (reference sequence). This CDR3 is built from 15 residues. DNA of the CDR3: TGTGCCAGCAGTCAGGGGACAGGTCCCAACAATGAGCAGTTCTTC. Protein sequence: CASSQGTGPNNEQFF.

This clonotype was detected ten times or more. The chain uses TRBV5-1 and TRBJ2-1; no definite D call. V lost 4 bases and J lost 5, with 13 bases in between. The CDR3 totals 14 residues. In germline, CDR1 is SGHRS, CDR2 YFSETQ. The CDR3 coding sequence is TGCGCCAGCAGCCCGCGGCGCGGCGACAATGAGCAGTTCTTC. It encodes CASSPRRGDNEQFF.

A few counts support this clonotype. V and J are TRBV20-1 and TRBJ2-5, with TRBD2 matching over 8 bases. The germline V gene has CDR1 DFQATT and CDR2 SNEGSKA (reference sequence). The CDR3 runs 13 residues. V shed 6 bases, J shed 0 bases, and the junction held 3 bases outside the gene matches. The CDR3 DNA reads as TGCAGTGCCCCGACTAGCGACCAAGAGACCCAGTACTTC. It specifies CSAPTSDQETQYF.

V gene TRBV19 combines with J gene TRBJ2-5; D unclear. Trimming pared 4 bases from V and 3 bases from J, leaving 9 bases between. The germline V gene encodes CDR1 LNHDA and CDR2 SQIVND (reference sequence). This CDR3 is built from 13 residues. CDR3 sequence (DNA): TGTGCCAGTAGTACCCAATACGAAGAGACCCAGTACTTC. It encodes CASSTQYEETQYF.

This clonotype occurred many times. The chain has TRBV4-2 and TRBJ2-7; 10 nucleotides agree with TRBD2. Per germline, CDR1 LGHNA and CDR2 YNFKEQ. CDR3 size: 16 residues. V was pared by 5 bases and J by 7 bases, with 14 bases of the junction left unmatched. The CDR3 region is CASSAPIAGGSSEQYF. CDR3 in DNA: TGTGCCAGCAGCGCCCCCATAGCGGGGGGCTCCTCAGAGCAGTACTTC.

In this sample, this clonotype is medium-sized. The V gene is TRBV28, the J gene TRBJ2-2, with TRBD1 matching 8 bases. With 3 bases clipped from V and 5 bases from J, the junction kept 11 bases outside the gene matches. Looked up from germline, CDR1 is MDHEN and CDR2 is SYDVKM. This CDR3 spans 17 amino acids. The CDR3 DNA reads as TGTGCCAGCAGTTTGGCAGGGGGCATATTTAAAACCGGGGAGCTGTTTTTT. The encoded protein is CASSLAGGIFKTGELFF.